The 4 T cell receptor beta chains in this list originate from one sample, sequenced in a study of blood T cell repertoires in COVID-19. Profiling relied on immunoSEQ multiplex PCR, and the TCRdb table lists in-frame clones only, not all of them. The table records about 280,000 clones, around 90% of them present only once. Sequencing was done on a sample of PBMCs or T cells enriched from blood (not recorded which). The receptors originated from a woman aged 25 to 39 with acute COVID-19.

This chain connects TRBV28 to TRBJ2-7; D may be TRBD2 (5 bases). Germline V gene data show CDR1 as MDHEN and CDR2 as SYDVKM. V was pared by 4 bases and J by 0 bases, with 13 bases between. The CDR3 runs 15 residues. CDR3 nucleotides: TGTGCCAGCAGTTCAAGCGGAGCCCCCTCCTACGAGCAGTACTTC. It encodes CASSSSGAPSYEQYF.

The V and J genes are TRBV21-1 and TRBJ1-1; the table's D call TRBD1 went unverified against the DNA. TRBV21-1 is shown as a pseudogene. This CDR3 contains 14 residues. CDR3 loop: CASSNKGDLIEAFF. CDR3 nucleotide sequence: TGTGCCAGCAGCAACAAAGGGGATCTTATTGAAGCTTTCTTT.

The V gene is TRBV27, the J gene TRBJ2-2; D not resolved. Germline values: CDR1 MNHEY, CDR2 SMNVEV (reference sequence). V lost 3 bases and J lost 4, with 9 bases in between. The CDR3 runs to 14 residues. The CDR3 coding sequence is TGTGCCAGCAGTTTCCAGGCAGGCACCGGGGAGCTGTTTTTT. This encodes CASSFQAGTGELFF.

This chain uses TRBV28 with TRBJ1-4, with D unclear. The CDR3 totals 14 residues. V shed 2 bases and J shed 13 bases, with 17 bases lying between them. The germline gives CDR1 MDHEN, CDR2 SYDVKM. The chain's CDR3 is CASSLARGNGLLFF. The CDR3 DNA follows: TGTGCCAGCAGTTTAGCGCGAGGGAACGGATTACTGTTTTTT.